This T cell receptor (beta chain) appears in the sequencing data of a study of cytomegalovirus exposure and HLA in healthy donors. PCR used 60 Vbeta primers and 13 Jbeta primers. TCRdb's table, derived via immunoSEQ multiplex PCR, lists solely in-frame clones and lacks some. The sample shows around 120,000 clones, approximately 80% of them seen only once. Germline V CDR1 and CDR2: MNHNY, SVGAGI (reference sequence). V lost 6 bases, J lost 6 bases, and 11 bases stayed unmatched. CDR3 length: 14 residues. Of note for this clone: The target antigen is unknown.

Study results and limitations: TCR beta chains numbering some 160 were designated cytomegalovirus-associated. Follow-up analysis found HLA locus-dependent TCR association rates, highest for DRB1 and lowest for HLA-C.

The sequencing sample was made of PBMCs. The rearrangement links TRBV6-6 to TRBJ2-7; 7 positions match TRBD1. This clonotype was sampled from a female donor in good health and CMV-seropositive. The CDR3 coding sequence is TGTGCCAGCAGGCCCCCGGGACAGCCTTCCGAGCAGTACTTC. Its translation is CASRPPGQPSEQYF.